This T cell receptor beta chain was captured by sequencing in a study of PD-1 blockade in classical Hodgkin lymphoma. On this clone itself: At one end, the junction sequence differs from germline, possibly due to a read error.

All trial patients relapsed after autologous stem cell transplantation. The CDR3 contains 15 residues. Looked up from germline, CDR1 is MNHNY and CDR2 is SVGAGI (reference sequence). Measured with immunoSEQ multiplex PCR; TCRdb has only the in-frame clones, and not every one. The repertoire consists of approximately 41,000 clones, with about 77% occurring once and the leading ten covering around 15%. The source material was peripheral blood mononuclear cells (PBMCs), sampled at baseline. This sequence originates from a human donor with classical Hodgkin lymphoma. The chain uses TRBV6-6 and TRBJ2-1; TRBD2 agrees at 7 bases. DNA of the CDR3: TGTGCCAGCGGTTACTCGAGGACTAGAGGAGATGAGCAGTTCTTC. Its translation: CASGYSRTRGDEQFF.